The count of the clone carrying this TCR beta chain is one. Its antigen is not identified. This sample was taken from a study of cytomegalovirus exposure and HLA in healthy donors. Regarding the study as a whole: A missense variant in DCLRE1C was later tied to TCR beta V- and J-gene trimming.

PCR employed 60 Vbeta and 13 Jbeta primers. The protocol was immunoSEQ multiplex PCR, while the TCRdb copy is restricted to in-frame clones and leaves out a portion. The sample holds about 120,000 clones, about three fifths seen once. The sample taken for sequencing was PBMCs. The origin of this receptor is a man aged 40-49 years in good health and CMV-seropositive.

The CDR3 is CASSPRWLAAQETQYF. CDR3 coding DNA: TGTGCCAGCTCACCACGGTGGCTAGCGGCCCAAGAGACCCAGTACTTC. V usage is TRBV18 and J usage is TRBJ2-5; 7 bases align to TRBD2. V lost 1 base, J lost 1 base, and 6 bases stayed unmatched. This CDR3 has 16 amino acids. Germline CDR1 is KGHSH and CDR2 is LQKENI.